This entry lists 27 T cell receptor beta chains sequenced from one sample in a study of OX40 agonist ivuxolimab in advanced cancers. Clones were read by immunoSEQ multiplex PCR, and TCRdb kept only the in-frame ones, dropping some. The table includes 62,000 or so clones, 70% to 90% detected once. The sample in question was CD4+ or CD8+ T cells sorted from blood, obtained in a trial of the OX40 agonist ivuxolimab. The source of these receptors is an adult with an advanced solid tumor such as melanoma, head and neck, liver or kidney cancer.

For the CDR3, the DNA is TGTGCCAGCAGCCATTTAACGGGGGCCAACGTCCTGACTTTC. This sequence encodes CASSHLTGANVLTF. V is TRBV14 and J is TRBJ2-6; D call uncertain. In germline, CDR1 is SGHDN, CDR2 FVKESK. The germline V and J ends were trimmed by 3 bases and 4 bases, with 7 bases remaining between them. The CDR3 spans 14 residues.

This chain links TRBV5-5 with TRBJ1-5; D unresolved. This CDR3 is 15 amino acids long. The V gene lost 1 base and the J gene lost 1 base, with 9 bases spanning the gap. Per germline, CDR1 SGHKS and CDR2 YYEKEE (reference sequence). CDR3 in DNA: TGTGCCAGCAGCTTGCTACCTAACAGCAATCAGCCCCAGCATTTT. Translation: CASSLLPNSNQPQHF.

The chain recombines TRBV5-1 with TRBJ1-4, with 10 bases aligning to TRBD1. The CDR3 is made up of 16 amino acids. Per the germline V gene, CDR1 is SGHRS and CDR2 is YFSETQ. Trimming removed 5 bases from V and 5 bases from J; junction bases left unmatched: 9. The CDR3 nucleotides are TGCGCCAGCAGTGGACTGGGACAGGGGTTGAATGAAAAACTGTTTTTT. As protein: CASSGLGQGLNEKLFF.

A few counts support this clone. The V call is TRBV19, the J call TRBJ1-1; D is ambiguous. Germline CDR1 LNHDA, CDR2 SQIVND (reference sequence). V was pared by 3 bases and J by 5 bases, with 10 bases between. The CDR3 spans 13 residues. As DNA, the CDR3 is TGTGCCAGTAGTATTTGGGAAGGAACTGAAGCTTTCTTT. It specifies CASSIWEGTEAFF.

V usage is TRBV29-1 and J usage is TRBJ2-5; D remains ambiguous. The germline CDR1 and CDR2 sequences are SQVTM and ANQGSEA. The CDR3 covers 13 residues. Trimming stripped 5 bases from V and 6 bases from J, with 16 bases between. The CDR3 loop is CSVSRAARKTQYF. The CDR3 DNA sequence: TGCAGCGTTTCTAGGGCAGCGCGGAAGACCCAGTACTTC.

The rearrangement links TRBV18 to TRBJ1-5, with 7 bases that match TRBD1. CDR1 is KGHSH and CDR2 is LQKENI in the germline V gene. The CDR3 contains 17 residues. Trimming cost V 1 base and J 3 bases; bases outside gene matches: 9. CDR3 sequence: CASSPRGDSFLNQPQHF. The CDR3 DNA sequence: TGTGCCAGCTCACCACGGGGGGACAGCTTCCTCAATCAGCCCCAGCATTTT.

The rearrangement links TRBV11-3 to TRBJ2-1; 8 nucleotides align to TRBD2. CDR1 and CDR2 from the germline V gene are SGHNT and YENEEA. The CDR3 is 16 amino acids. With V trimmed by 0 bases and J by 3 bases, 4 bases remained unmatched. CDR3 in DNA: TGTGCCAGCAGCTTAGAGGGGACTAGGGGCTACAATGAGCAGTTCTTC. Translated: CASSLEGTRGYNEQFF.

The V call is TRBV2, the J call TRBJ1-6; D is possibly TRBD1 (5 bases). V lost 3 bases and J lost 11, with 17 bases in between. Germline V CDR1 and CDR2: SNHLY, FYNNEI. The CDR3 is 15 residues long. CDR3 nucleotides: TGTGCCAGCAGTGAGTCTGGCAGGGCAAGGGCACCCCTCCACTTT. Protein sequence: CASSESGRARAPLHF.

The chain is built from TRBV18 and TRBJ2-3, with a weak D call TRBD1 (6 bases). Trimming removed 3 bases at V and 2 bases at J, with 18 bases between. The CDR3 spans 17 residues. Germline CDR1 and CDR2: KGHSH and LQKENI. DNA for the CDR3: TGTGCCAGCTCACCCCTGCCCGGGACACTGAACACAGATACGCAGTATTTT. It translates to CASSPLPGTLNTDTQYF. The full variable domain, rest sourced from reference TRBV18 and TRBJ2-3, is NAGVMQNPRHLVRRRGQEARLRCSPMKGHSHVYWYRQLPEEGLKFMVYLQKENIIDESGMPKERFSAEFPKEGPSILRIQQVVRGDSAAYFCASSPLPGTLNTDTQYFGPGTRLTVL.

The CDR3 sequence: CASSYSIQGWYEQYF. CDR3 DNA: TGTGCCAGCAGTTACTCGATTCAGGGGTGGTACGAGCAGTACTTC. The chain joins TRBV6-6 to TRBJ2-7; D possibly corresponds to TRBD1 (6 bases). Trimming pared 0 bases from V and 4 bases from J, leaving 13 bases between. The CDR3 totals 15 residues. The germline V gene has CDR1 MNHNY and CDR2 SVGAGI (reference sequence).

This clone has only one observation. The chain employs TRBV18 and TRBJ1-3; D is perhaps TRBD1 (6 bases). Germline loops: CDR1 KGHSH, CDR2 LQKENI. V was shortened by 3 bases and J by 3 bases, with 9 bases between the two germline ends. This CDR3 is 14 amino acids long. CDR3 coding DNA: TGTGCCAGCTCACCCCCAGGGGTTGGAAACACCATATATTTT. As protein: CASSPPGVGNTIYF.

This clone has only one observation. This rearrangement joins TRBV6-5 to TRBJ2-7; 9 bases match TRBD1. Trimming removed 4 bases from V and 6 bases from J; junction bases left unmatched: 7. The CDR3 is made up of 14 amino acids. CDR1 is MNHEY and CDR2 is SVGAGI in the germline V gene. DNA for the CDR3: TGTGCCAGCAGTTCTAACAGGGGGCAGGCCGAGCAGTACTTC. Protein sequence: CASSSNRGQAEQYF.

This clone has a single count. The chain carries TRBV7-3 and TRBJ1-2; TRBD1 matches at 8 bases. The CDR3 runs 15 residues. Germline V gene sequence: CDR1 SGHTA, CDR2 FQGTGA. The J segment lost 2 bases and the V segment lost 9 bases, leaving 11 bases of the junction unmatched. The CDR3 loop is CARTGTGCRNYGYTF. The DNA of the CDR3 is TGTGCCAGGACCGGGACAGGTTGCCGAAACTATGGCTACACCTTC.

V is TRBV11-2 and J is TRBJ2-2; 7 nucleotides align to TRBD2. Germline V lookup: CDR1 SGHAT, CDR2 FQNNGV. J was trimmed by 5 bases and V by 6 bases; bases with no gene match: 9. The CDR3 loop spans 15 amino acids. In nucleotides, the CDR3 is TGTGCCAGCAGAACTTGGCTAGCGGAGACCGGGGAGCTGTTTTTT. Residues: CASRTWLAETGELFF.

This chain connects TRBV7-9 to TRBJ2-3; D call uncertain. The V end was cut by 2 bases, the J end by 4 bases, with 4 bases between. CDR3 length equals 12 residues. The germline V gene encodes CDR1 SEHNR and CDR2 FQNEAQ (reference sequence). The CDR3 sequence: CASSLLADTQYF. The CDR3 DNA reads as TGTGCCAGCAGCTTATTGGCAGATACGCAGTATTTT. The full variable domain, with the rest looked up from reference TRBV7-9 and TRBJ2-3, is DTGVSQNPRHKITKRGQNVTFRCDPISEHNRLYWYRQTLGQGPEFLTYFQNEAQLEKSRLLSDRFSAERPKGSFSTLEIQRTEQGDSAMYLCASSLLADTQYFGPGTRLTVL.

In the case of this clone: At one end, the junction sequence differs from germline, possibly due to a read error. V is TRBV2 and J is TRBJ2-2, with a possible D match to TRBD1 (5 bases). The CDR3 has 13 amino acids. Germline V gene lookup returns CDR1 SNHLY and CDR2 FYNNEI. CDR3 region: CAGSDQGAGELFF. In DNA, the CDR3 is TGTGCCGGCAGTGACCAGGGCGCCGGGGAGCTGTTTTTT.

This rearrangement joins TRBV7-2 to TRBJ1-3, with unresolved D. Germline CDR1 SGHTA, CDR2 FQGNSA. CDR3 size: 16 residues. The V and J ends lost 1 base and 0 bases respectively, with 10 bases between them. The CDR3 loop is CASSLVGGYSGNTIYF. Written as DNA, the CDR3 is TGTGCCAGCAGCTTAGTTGGCGGATACTCTGGAAACACCATATATTTT.

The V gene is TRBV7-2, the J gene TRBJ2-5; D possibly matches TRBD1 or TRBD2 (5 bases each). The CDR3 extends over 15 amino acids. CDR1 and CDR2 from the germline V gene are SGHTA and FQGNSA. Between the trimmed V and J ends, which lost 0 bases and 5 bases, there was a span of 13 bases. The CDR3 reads CASSLAGAPGETQYF. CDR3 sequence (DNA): TGTGCCAGCAGCTTAGCCGGGGCCCCTGGCGAGACCCAGTACTTC.

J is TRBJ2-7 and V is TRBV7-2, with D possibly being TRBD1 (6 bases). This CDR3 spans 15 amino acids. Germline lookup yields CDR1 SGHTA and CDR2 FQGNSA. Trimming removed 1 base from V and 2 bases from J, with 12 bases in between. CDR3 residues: CASSLGQGLTYEQYF. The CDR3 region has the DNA TGTGCCAGCAGCTTAGGCCAGGGGCTGACCTACGAGCAGTACTTC.

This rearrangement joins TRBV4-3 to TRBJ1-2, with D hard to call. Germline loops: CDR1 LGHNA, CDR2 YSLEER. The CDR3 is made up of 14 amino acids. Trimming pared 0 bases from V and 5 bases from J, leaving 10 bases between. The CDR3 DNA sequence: TGCGCCAGCAGCCAAGATACGTCTCCATATGGCTACACCTTC. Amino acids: CASSQDTSPYGYTF.

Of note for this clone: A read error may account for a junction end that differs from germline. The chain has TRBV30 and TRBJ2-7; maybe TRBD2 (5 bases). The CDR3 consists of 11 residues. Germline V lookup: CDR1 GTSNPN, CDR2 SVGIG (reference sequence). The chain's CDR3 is CAWSVGGTTNF. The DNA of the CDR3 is TGTGCCTGGAGTGTTGGAGGAACGACGAACTTC.

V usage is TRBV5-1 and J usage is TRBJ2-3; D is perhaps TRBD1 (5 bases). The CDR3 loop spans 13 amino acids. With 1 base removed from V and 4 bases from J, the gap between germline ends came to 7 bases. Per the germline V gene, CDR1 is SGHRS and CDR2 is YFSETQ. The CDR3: CASSLTGSDTQYF. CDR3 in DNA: TGCGCCAGCAGCTTGACAGGCTCAGATACGCAGTATTTT. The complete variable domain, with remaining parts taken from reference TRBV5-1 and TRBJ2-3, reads KAGVTQTPRYLIKTRGQQVTLSCSPISGHRSVSWYQQTPGQGLQFLFEYFSETQRNKGNFPGRFSGRQFSNSRSEMNVSTLELGDSALYLCASSLTGSDTQYFGPGTRLTVL.

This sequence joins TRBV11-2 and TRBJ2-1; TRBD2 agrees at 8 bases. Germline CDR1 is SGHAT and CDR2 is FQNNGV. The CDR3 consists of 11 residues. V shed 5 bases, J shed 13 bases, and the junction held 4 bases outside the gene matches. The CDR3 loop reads CASSHGLAQFF. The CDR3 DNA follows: TGTGCCAGCAGCCACGGACTAGCACAGTTCTTC.

CDR3 in DNA: TGTGCCAGCAGCCCGCGGGAGGGAGGAACAGAGACCCAGTACTTC. Protein product: CASSPREGGTETQYF. V and J are TRBV7-3 and TRBJ2-5, with 9 bases lining up with TRBD2. Per germline, CDR1 SGHTA and CDR2 FQGTGA. This CDR3 region has 15 residues. The V segment lost 5 bases and the J segment 4 bases; nucleotides outside the gene matches: 8. Using reference TRBV7-3 and TRBJ2-5 for the parts outside the CDR3, the full variable domain is GAGVSQTPSNKVTEKGKYVELRCDPISGHTALYWYRQSLGQGPEFLIYFQGTGAADDSGLPNDRFFAVRPEGSVSTLKIQRTERGDSAVYLCASSPREGGTETQYFGPGTRLLVL.

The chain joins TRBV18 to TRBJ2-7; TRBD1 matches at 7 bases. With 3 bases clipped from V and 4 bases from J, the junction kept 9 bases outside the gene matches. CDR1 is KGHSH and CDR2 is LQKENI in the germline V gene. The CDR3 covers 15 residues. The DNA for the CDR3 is TGTGCCAGCTCACCCTTTGGACAGGTCTCGTACGAGCAGTACTTC. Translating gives CASSPFGQVSYEQYF.

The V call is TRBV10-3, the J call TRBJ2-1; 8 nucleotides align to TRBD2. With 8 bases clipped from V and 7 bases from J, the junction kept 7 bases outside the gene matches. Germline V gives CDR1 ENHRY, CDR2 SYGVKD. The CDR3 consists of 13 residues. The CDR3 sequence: CAIEQGGRNEQFF. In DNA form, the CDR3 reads TGTGCCATCGAGCAGGGCGGGAGGAATGAGCAGTTCTTC.

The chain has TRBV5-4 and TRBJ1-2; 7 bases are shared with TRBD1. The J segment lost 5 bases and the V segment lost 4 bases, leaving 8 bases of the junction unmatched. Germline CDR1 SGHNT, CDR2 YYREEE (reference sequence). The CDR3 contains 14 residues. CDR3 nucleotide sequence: TGTGCCAGCAGCCCAACAGGGGTGGGGTATGGCTACACCTTC. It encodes CASSPTGVGYGYTF.